This T cell receptor (beta chain) emerged from a study of blood T cell repertoires in COVID-19. Turning to the study itself: The United States, Italy and Spain were the sources of the acute and convalescent COVID-19 samples. The cDNA or gDNA used as material had been derived from T cells, B-cell-depleted T cells, or PBMCs.

Per the authors' pipeline: Counts of nucleated cells, estimated from reference gene primer amplification, were obtained. Data came from immunoSEQ multiplex PCR; TCRdb stores just in-frame clones and leaves some out. That table supplies the V and J calls and clone size; D and trimming were determined from the DNA. The table records approximately 91,000 clones, approximately 90% of them present only once. From germline, CDR1 is SGDLS and CDR2 YYNGEE. The CDR3 loop spans 14 amino acids. Trimming took 3 bases from V and 6 from J; bases not matched to a gene: 3. Sequenced sample: peripheral blood. The J gene is TRBJ1-6, the V gene TRBV9, with 7 bases that match TRBD1. The TCR sequence derives from a man between 65 and 85 years old with acute or convalescent COVID-19. CDR3 residues: CASSDRQGNSPLHF. CDR3 DNA sequence: TGTGCCAGCAGCGACCGACAGGGTAATTCACCCCTCCACTTT.